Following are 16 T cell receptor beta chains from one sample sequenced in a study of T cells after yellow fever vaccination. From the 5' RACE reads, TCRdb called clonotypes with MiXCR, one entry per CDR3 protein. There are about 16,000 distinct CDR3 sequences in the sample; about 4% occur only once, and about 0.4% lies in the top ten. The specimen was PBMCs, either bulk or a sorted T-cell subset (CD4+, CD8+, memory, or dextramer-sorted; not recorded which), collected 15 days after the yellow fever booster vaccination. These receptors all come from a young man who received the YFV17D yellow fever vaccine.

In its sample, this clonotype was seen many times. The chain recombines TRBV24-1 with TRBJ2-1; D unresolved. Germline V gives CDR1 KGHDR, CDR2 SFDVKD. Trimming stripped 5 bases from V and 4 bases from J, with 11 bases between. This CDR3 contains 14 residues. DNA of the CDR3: TGTGCCACCAGTGCCGTTCTTGGGTACAATGAGCAGTTCTTC. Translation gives CATSAVLGYNEQFF.

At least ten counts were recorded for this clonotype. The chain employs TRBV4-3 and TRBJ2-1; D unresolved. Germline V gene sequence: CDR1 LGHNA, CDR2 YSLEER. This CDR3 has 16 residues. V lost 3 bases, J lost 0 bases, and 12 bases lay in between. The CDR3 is CASSQKAPSSYNEQFF. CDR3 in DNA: TGCGCCAGCAGCCAGAAAGCGCCCAGCTCCTACAATGAGCAGTTCTTC.

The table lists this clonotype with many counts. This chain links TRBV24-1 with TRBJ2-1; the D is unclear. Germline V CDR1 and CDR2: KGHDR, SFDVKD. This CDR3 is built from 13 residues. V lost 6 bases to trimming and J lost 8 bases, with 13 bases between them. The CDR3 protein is CATSSRNRDEQFF. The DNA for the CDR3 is TGTGCCACCAGTTCCCGGAACCGAGATGAGCAGTTCTTC.

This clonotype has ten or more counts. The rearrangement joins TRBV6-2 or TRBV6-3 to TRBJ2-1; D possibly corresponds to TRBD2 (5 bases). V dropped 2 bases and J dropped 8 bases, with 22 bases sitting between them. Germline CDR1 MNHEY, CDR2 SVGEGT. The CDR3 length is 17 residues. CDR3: CASSYEEAVPTWYEQFF. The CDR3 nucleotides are TGTGCCAGCAGTTACGAAGAAGCGGTCCCTACCTGGTATGAGCAGTTCTTC.

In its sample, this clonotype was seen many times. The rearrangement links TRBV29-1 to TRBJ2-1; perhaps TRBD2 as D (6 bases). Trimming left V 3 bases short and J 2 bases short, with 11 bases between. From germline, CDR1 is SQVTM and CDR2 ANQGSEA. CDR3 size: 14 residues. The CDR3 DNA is TGCAGCGTTGATCGGCGGGGAACCTACAATGAGCAGTTCTTC. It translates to CSVDRRGTYNEQFF.

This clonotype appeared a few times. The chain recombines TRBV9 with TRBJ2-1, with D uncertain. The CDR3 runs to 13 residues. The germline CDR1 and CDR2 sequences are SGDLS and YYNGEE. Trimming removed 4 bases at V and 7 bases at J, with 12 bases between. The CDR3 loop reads CASSPPDWNEQFF. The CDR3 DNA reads TGTGCCAGCAGCCCCCCCGATTGGAATGAGCAGTTCTTC.

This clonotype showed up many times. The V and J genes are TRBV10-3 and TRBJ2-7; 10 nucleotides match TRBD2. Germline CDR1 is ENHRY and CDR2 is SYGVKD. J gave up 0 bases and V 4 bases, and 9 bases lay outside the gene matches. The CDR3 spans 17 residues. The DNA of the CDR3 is TGTGCCATCAGTGGGACTAGCGGAGTCGGAAGCTCCTACGAGCAGTACTTC. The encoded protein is CAISGTSGVGSSYEQYF.

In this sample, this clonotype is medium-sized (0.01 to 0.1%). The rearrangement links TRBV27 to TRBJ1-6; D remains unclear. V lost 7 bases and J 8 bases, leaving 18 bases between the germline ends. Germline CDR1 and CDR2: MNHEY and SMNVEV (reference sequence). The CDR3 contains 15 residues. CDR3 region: CASTLTGARDSPLHF. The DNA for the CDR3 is TGTGCCAGCACTCTCACGGGTGCCCGCGATTCACCCCTCCACTTT.

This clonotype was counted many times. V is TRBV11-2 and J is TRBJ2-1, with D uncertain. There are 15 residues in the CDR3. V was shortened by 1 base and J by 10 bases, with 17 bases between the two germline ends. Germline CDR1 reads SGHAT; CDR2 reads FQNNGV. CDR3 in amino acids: CASSLAANAMLEQFF. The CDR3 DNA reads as TGTGCCAGCAGCTTAGCGGCAAACGCTATGTTGGAGCAGTTCTTC.

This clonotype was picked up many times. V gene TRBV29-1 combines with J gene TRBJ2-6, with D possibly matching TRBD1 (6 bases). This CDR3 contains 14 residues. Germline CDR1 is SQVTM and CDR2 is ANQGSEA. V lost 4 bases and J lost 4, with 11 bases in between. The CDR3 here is CSVGPGAGANVLTF. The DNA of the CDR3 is TGCAGCGTTGGTCCAGGGGCCGGGGCCAACGTCCTGACTTTC. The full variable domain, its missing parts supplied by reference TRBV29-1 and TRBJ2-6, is SAVISQKPSRDICQRGTSLTIQCQVDSQVTMMFWYRQQPGQSLTLIATANQGSEATYESGFVIDKFPISRPNLTFSTLTVSNMSPEDSSIYLCSVGPGAGANVLTFGAGSRLTVL.

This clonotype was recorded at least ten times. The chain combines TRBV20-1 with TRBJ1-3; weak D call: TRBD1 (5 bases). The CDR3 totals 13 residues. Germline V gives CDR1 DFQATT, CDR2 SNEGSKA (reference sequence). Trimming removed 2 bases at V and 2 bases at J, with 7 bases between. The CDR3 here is CSARRGAGNTIYF. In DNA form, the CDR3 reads TGCAGTGCTAGAAGAGGGGCTGGAAACACCATATATTTT.

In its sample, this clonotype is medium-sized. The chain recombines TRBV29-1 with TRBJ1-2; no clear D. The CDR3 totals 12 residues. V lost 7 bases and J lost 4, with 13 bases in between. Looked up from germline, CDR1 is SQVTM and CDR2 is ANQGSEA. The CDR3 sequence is CSGRYGIYGYTF. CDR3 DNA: TGCAGCGGACGTTACGGGATCTATGGCTACACCTTC.

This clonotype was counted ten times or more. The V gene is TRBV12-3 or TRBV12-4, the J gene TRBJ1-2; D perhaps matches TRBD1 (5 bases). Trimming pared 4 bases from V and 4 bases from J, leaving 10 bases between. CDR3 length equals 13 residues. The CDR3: CASSSYQGYGYTF. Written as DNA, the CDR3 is TGTGCCAGCAGTTCCTATCAGGGCTATGGCTACACCTTC.

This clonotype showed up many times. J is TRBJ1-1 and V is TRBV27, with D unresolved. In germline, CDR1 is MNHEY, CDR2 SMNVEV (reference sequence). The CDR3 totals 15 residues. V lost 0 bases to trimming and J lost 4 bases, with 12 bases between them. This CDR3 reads CASSLSNALGTEAFF. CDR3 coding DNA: TGTGCCAGCAGTTTATCGAACGCCTTGGGCACTGAAGCTTTCTTT.

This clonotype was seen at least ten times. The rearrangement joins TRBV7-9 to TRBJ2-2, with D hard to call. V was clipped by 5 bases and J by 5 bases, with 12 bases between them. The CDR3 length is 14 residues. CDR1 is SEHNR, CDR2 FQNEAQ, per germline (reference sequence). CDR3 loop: CASSLVGRTGELFF. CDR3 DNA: TGTGCCAGCAGCCTAGTAGGCCGTACCGGGGAGCTGTTTTTT.

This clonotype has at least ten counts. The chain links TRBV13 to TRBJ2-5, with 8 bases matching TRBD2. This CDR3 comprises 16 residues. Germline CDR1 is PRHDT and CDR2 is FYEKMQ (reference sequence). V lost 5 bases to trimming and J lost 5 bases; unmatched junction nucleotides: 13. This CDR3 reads CASSRAPSGRGETQYF. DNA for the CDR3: TGTGCCAGCAGCCGAGCACCCAGCGGGAGAGGGGAGACCCAGTACTTC. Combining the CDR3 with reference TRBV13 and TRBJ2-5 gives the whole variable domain AAGVIQSPRHLIKEKRETATLKCYPIPRHDTVYWYQQGPGQDPQFLISFYEKMQSDKGSIPDRFSAQQFSDYHSELNMSSLELGDSALYFCASSRAPSGRGETQYFGPGTRLLVL.